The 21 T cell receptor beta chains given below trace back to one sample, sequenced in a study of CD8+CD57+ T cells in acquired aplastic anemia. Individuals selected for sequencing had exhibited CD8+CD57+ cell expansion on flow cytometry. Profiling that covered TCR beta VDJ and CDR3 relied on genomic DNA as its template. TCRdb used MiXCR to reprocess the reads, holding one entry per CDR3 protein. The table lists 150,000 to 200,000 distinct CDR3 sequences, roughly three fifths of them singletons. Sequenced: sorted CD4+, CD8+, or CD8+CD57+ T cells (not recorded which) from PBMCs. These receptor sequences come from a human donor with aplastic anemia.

The CDR3 is CASSALTGYEQYF. The DNA for the CDR3 is TGTGCCAGCAGTGCCCTGACAGGGTACGAGCAGTACTTC. The chain links TRBV7-8 to TRBJ2-7, with 7 nucleotides matching TRBD1. There are 13 residues in the CDR3. Germline lookup yields CDR1 SGHVS and CDR2 FQNEAQ. V shed 6 bases, J shed 4 bases, and the junction held 6 bases outside the gene matches.

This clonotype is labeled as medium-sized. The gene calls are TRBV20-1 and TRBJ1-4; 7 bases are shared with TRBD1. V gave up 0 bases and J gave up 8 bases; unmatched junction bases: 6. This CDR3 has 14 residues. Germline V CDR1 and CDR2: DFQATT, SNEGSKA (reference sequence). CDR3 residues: CSAREGQMWEKLFF. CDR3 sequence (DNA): TGCAGTGCTAGAGAGGGACAGATGTGGGAAAAACTGTTTTTT.

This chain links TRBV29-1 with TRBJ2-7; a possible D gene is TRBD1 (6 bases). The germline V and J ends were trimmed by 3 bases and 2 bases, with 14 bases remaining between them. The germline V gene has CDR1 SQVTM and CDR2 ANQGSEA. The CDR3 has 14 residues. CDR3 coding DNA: TGCAGCGTTGAGGTGGGGCAGGGGACCTACGAGCAGTACTTC. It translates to CSVEVGQGTYEQYF.

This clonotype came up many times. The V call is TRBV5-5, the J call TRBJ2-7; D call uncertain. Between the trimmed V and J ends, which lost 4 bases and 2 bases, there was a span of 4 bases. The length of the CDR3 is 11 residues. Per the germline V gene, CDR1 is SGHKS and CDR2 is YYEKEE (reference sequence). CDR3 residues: CASSDPYEQYF. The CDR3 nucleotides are TGTGCCAGCAGCGACCCCTACGAGCAGTACTTC.

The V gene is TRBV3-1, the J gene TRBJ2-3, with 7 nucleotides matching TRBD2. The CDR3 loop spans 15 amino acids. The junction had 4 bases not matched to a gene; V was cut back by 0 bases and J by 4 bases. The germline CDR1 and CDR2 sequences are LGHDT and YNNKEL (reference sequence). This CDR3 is CASSQDPGGPDTQYF. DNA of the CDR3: TGTGCCAGCAGCCAAGATCCGGGGGGTCCAGATACGCAGTATTTT.

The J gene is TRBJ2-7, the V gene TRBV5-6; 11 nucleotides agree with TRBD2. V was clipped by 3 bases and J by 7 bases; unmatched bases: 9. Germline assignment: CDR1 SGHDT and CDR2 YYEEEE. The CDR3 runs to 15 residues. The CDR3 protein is CASSSPTSGTWEQYF. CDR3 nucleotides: TGTGCCAGCAGCTCCCCGACTAGCGGGACATGGGAGCAGTACTTC. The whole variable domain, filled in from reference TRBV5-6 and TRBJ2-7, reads DAGVTQSPTHLIKTRGQQVTLRCSPKSGHDTVSWYQQALGQGPQFIFQYYEEEERQRGNFPDRFSGHQFPNYSSELNVNALLLGDSALYLCASSSPTSGTWEQYFGPGTRLTVT.

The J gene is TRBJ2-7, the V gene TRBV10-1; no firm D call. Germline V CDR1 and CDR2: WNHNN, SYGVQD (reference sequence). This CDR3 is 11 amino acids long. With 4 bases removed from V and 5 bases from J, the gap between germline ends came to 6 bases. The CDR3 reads CASSAPHEQYF. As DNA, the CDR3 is TGCGCCAGCAGTGCCCCTCACGAGCAGTACTTC.

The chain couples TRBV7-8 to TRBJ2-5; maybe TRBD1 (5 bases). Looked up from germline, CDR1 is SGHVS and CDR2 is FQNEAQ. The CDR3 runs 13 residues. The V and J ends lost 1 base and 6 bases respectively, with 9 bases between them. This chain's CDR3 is CASSLVGAQTQYF. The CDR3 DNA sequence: TGTGCCAGCAGCTTAGTAGGGGCCCAGACCCAGTACTTC.

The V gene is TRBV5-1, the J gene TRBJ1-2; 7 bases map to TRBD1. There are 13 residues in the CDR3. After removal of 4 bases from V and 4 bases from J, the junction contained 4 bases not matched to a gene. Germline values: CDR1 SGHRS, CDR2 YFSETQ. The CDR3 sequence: CASSQGQTYGYTF. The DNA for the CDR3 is TGCGCCAGCAGCCAGGGACAGACCTATGGCTACACCTTC.

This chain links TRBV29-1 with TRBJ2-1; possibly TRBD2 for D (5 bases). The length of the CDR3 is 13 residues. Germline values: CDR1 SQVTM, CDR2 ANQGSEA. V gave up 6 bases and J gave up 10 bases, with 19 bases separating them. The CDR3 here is CSVHAGNEGEQFF. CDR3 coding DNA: TGCAGCGTGCATGCGGGTAACGAGGGCGAGCAGTTCTTC.

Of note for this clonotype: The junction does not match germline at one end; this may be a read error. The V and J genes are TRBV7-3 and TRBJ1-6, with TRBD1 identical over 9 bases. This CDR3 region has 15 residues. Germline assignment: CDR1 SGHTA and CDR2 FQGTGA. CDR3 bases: TGCGCCAGCAGCCCGGACAGGGGCTGGGATTCACCCCTCCACTTT. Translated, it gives CASSPDRGWDSPLHF.

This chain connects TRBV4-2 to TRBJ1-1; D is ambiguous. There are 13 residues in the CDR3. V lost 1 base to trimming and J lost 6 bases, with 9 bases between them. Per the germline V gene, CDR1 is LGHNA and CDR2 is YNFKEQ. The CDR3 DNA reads TGTGCCAGCAGCCAAGGGGGAGCCCCTGAAGCTTTCTTT. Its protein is CASSQGGAPEAFF.

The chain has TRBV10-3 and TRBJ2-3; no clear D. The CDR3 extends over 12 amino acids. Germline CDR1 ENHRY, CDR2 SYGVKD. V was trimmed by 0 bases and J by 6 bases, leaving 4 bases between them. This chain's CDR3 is CAISESGDTQYF. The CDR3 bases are TGTGCCATCAGTGAGTCAGGCGATACGCAGTATTTT.

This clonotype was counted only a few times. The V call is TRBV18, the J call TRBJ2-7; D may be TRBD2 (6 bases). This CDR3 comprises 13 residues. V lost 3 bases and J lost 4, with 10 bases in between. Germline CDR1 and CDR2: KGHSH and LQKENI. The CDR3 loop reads CASSPLEGYEQYF. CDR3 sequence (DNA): TGTGCCAGCTCACCCTTGGAGGGATACGAGCAGTACTTC.

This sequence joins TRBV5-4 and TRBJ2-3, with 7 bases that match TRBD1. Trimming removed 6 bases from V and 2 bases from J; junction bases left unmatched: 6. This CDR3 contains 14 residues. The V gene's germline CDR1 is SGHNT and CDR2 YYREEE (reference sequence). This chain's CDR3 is CASIQQGITDTQYF. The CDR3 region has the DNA TGTGCCAGCATCCAACAGGGGATCACAGATACGCAGTATTTT.

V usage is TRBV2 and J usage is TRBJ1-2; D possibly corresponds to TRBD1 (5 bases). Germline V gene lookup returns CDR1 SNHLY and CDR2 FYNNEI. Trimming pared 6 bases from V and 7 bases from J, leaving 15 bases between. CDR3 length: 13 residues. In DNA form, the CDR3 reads TGTGCCAGCAGGGCCCAGGGAGGGAGTGGCTACACCTTC. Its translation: CASRAQGGSGYTF.

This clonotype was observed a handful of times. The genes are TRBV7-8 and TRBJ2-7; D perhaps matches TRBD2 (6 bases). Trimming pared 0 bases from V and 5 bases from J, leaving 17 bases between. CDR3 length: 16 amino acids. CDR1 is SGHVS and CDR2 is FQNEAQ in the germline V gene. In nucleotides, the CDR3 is TGTGCCAGCAGCTTAGCTTGGGGAGGAGGAGGTAACGAGCAGTACTTC. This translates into CASSLAWGGGGNEQYF.

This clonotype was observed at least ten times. Here the CDR3 reads CASSDRHTGELFF. The CDR3 nucleotides are TGTGCCAGCAGTGATCGGCACACCGGGGAGCTGTTTTTT. The chain employs TRBV25-1 and TRBJ2-2; D is undetermined. The length of the CDR3 is 13 residues. Germline lookup yields CDR1 MGHDK and CDR2 SYGVNS. With 3 bases removed from V and 3 bases from J, the gap between germline ends came to 5 bases.

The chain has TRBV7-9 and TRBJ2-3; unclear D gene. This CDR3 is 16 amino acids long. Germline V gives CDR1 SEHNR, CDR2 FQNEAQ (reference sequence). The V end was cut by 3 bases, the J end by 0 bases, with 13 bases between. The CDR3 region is CASSFVGSPSTDTQYF. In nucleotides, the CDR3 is TGTGCCAGCAGCTTTGTTGGCAGCCCCAGCACAGATACGCAGTATTTT.

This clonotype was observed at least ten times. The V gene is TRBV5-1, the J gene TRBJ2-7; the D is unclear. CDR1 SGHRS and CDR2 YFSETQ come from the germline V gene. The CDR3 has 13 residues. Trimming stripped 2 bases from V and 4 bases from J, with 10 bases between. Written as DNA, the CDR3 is TGCGCCAGCAGCTTCGGGCCGGTATACGAGCAGTACTTC. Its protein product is CASSFGPVYEQYF.

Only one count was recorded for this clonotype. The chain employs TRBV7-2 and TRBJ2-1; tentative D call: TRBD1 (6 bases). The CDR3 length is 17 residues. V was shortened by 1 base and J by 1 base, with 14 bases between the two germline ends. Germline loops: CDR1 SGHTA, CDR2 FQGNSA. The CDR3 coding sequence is TGTGCCAGCAGCTTAGTGGATTCGGGACAATCCTACAATGAGCAGTTCTTC. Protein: CASSLVDSGQSYNEQFF.